A single sample is the source of the 27 T cell receptor beta chains below, sequenced in a study of blood T cell repertoires in COVID-19. TCRdb's table, derived via immunoSEQ multiplex PCR, lists solely in-frame clones and lacks some. This sample carries around 86,000 clones, about 83% of them seen once, and the ten largest clones take about 31%. The sequenced material came from peripheral blood. These TCRs come from a woman over 75 with acute or convalescent COVID-19.

The CDR3 DNA reads as TGTGCAAGTCGCTTAGCGAGGACTAGCGGGAGCAATGAGCAGTTCTTC. Its translation: CASRLARTSGSNEQFF. The gene calls are TRBV12-2 and TRBJ2-1; the DNA was not used to check the table's D call, TRBD2. TRBV12-2 is a recognized pseudogene. The CDR3 runs to 16 residues.

The chain links TRBV5-1 to TRBJ2-7; 7 bases agree with TRBD1. The CDR3 sequence is 14 residues long. V lost 2 bases and J lost 3; bases outside the gene matches: 5. Germline V CDR1 and CDR2: SGHRS, YFSETQ. CDR3 sequence (DNA): TGCGCCAGCAGCTTCCGGGACAGTTACTACGAGCAGTACTTC. It encodes CASSFRDSYYEQYF. Full variable domain (missing parts from reference TRBV5-1 and TRBJ2-7): KAGVTQTPRYLIKTRGQQVTLSCSPISGHRSVSWYQQTPGQGLQFLFEYFSETQRNKGNFPGRFSGRQFSNSRSEMNVSTLELGDSALYLCASSFRDSYYEQYFGPGTRLTVT.

This chain uses TRBV7-3 with TRBJ2-2, with 8 bases aligning to TRBD2. Germline trimming cut 2 bases from V and 5 bases from J; bases unmatched to any gene: 7. Germline assignment: CDR1 SGHTA and CDR2 FQGTGA. The CDR3 totals 16 residues. CDR3 bases: TGTGCCAGCAGCTTATTTGGTGCTAGCGGGACCGGGGAGCTGTTTTTT. It codes for CASSLFGASGTGELFF.

This clone has only a few counts. This sequence joins TRBV14 and TRBJ2-2; 8 bases agree with TRBD2. The length of the CDR3 is 16 residues. V gave up 0 bases and J gave up 8 bases; unmatched junction bases: 8. Germline values: CDR1 SGHDN, CDR2 FVKESK. The CDR3: CASSQDLSGSKGELFF. CDR3 in DNA: TGTGCCAGCAGCCAAGATTTAAGCGGGAGTAAGGGGGAGCTGTTTTTT.

This chain uses TRBV3-1 (or the pseudogene TRBV3-2) with TRBJ2-4; 9 nucleotides line up with TRBD2. The CDR3 is 15 residues long. Trimming cost V 0 bases and J 9 bases; bases outside gene matches: 6. Germline lookup yields CDR1 LGHDT and CDR2 YNNKEL (reference sequence). CDR3 nucleotide sequence: TGTGCCAGCAGCCAAGATCTAACTAGCGGGTCCATTCAGTACTTC. This translates into CASSQDLTSGSIQYF.

The genes are TRBV5-1 and TRBJ1-2; possible D gene TRBD1, 6 bases. Between the trimmed V and J ends, which lost 4 bases and 3 bases, there was a span of 10 bases. CDR3 size: 13 residues. Per germline, CDR1 SGHRS and CDR2 YFSETQ. The CDR3, as DNA: TGCGCCAGCAGCCTGCGGACAGACTATGGCTACACCTTC. Amino acids: CASSLRTDYGYTF.

The V gene is TRBV27, the J gene TRBJ2-2; 8 bases are a match to TRBD2. The germline CDR1 and CDR2 sequences are MNHEY and SMNVEV (reference sequence). V dropped 3 bases and J dropped 1; count of bases not matched to a gene: 4. The length of the CDR3 is 16 residues. CDR3 region: CASSLAAGGNTGELFF. The CDR3 bases are TGTGCCAGCAGTTTGGCCGCGGGAGGGAACACCGGGGAGCTGTTTTTT.

This chain links TRBV18 with TRBJ2-7; 9 bases are shared with TRBD1. Looked up from germline, CDR1 is KGHSH and CDR2 is LQKENI. V dropped 5 bases and J dropped 6; count of bases not matched to a gene: 11. The CDR3 extends over 15 amino acids. The CDR3 sequence is CASSSGGGTGSEQYF. CDR3 sequence (DNA): TGTGCCAGCTCATCGGGGGGAGGGACAGGGAGCGAGCAGTACTTC.

The chain is built from TRBV4-1 and TRBJ1-1, with TRBD1 matching 8 bases. The V segment lost 2 bases and the J segment 8 bases; nucleotides outside the gene matches: 4. The CDR3 runs 13 residues. The germline CDR1 and CDR2 sequences are MGHRA and YSYEKL. CDR3 DNA sequence: TGCGCCAGCAGCCAAAGACAGGGGAGAGAAGCTTTCTTT. This sequence encodes CASSQRQGREAFF.

The rearrangement joins TRBV4-1 to TRBJ1-2; a possible D gene is TRBD1 (6 bases). Germline V gene sequence: CDR1 MGHRA, CDR2 YSYEKL. The CDR3 totals 12 residues. Trimming cost V 5 bases and J 9 bases, with 13 bases left between them. This chain's CDR3 is CASSSQGWSYTF. The DNA for the CDR3 is TGCGCCAGCAGCTCACAGGGTTGGAGCTACACCTTC.

This chain links TRBV28 with TRBJ1-1; weak D call: TRBD1 (5 bases). The CDR3 loop spans 13 amino acids. Germline V gene lookup returns CDR1 MDHEN and CDR2 SYDVKM. Trimming took 7 bases from V and 6 from J, leaving 15 bases between them. Here the CDR3 DNA reads TGTGCCAGCAACTGGGGCGCGGGGGCTGAAGCTTTCTTT. This translates into CASNWGAGAEAFF.

The CDR3 loop is CASSVTTSGNYNEQFF. For the CDR3, the DNA is TGTGCCAGCAGCGTAACGACTAGCGGGAATTACAATGAGCAGTTCTTC. The rearrangement joins TRBV3-1 (or the pseudogene TRBV3-2) to TRBJ2-1, with 11 bases that match TRBD2. V shed 5 bases and J 4 bases; nucleotides not matched to a gene: 7. Germline CDR1 reads LGHDT; CDR2 reads YNNKEL (reference sequence). This CDR3 spans 16 amino acids.

The CDR3 bases are TGCGCCAGCGCCCCAGCGGCCTTGCGCGAGCAGTACTTC. Protein product: CASAPAALREQYF. V is TRBV5-1 and J is TRBJ2-7; tentatively, D is TRBD2 (5 bases). This CDR3 spans 13 amino acids. V was shortened by 7 bases and J by 6 bases, with 17 bases between the two germline ends. The V gene's germline CDR1 is SGHRS and CDR2 YFSETQ.

This clone was picked up one time. V and J are TRBV11-2 and TRBJ2-7, with D unresolved. This CDR3 region has 12 residues. Trimming shortened V by 5 bases and J by 7 bases, and 12 bases separated the two germline ends. The germline V gene has CDR1 SGHAT and CDR2 FQNNGV. CDR3 nucleotide sequence: TGTGCCAGCAGCCGAACCCCTCGGGAGCAGTACTTC. This encodes CASSRTPREQYF.

A single count supports this clone. The CDR3 sequence is CASSFGTLNEKLFF. The CDR3 DNA reads TGCGCCAGCAGCTTCGGGACACTAAATGAAAAACTGTTTTTT. This chain connects TRBV5-1 to TRBJ1-4; D is perhaps TRBD1 (6 bases). With 2 bases removed from V and 5 bases from J, the gap between germline ends came to 10 bases. CDR1 is SGHRS and CDR2 is YFSETQ in the germline V gene. The CDR3 runs 14 residues.

This chain connects TRBV19 to TRBJ2-5; D ambiguous. Germline CDR1 is LNHDA and CDR2 is SQIVND (reference sequence). Trimming stripped 6 bases from V and 3 bases from J, with 11 bases between. This CDR3 has 13 residues. The CDR3 reads CASSPMIEETQYF. The CDR3 region has the DNA TGTGCCAGTAGCCCTATGATTGAAGAGACCCAGTACTTC.

With regard to this clone: In the same sample, other DNA sequences code for this CDR3. The V call is TRBV10-2, the J call TRBJ1-6; 8 nucleotides align to TRBD1. The junction had 10 bases not matched to a gene; V was cut back by 7 bases and J by 14 bases. Germline CDR1 and CDR2: WSHSY and SAAADI. The CDR3 runs to 13 residues. CDR3: CASTADRELSLHF. CDR3 sequence (DNA): TGCGCCAGCACCGCGGACAGGGAGCTATCCCTCCACTTT.

This chain joins TRBV7-2 and TRBJ2-3; D ambiguous. Germline V CDR1 and CDR2: SGHTA, FQGNSA. The V end was cut by 4 bases, the J end by 0 bases, with 5 bases between. CDR3 length: 13 amino acids. In DNA form, the CDR3 reads TGTGCCAGCAGCTCCCAGAGCACAGATACGCAGTATTTT. This translates into CASSSQSTDTQYF.

The chain links TRBV7-8 to TRBJ1-5; the D is unclear. The CDR3 covers 12 residues. The germline V gene has CDR1 SGHVS and CDR2 FQNEAQ. Trimming left V 5 bases short and J 6 bases short, with 8 bases between. The CDR3: CASSPTGQPQHF. CDR3 sequence (DNA): TGTGCCAGCAGCCCGACGGGTCAGCCCCAGCATTTT.

This sequence joins TRBV10-3 and TRBJ2-1, with 10 bases matching TRBD2. Germline V lookup: CDR1 ENHRY, CDR2 SYGVKD. V lost 10 bases, J lost 6 bases, and 6 bases stayed unmatched. The CDR3 length is 13 residues. The CDR3 DNA sequence: TGTGCCACCCTAGCGGGAGATATCAATGAGCAGTTCTTC. This gives the protein CATLAGDINEQFF.

This rearrangement joins TRBV29-1 to TRBJ2-5; D perhaps matches TRBD1 (5 bases). Germline V gives CDR1 SQVTM, CDR2 ANQGSEA. V was trimmed by 3 bases and J by 3 bases, leaving 11 bases between them. The CDR3 spans 13 residues. The DNA of the CDR3 is TGCAGCGTTGACGGTGACAGTGAAGAGACCCAGTACTTC. Translating it yields CSVDGDSEETQYF.

The chain couples TRBV7-9 to TRBJ1-4; no clear D gene. The CDR3 loop spans 15 amino acids. The V end lost 1 base, the J end lost 0 bases, and 6 bases lay between the germline ends. CDR1 is SEHNR, CDR2 FQNEAQ, per germline (reference sequence). The DNA of the CDR3 is TGTGCCAGCAGCTTAGGGAGTTCAACTAATGAAAAACTGTTTTTT. Protein product: CASSLGSSTNEKLFF.

The gene calls are TRBV5-1 and TRBJ2-2; 8 positions agree with TRBD2. CDR1 is SGHRS, CDR2 YFSETQ, per germline. The length of the CDR3 is 16 residues. V gave up 4 bases and J gave up 7 bases; unmatched junction bases: 12. Written as DNA, the CDR3 is TGCGCCAGCAGCGGTGGCGCTAGCGGGTATGACGGGGAGCTGTTTTTT. It encodes CASSGGASGYDGELFF. The variable domain in full, with the rest retrieved from reference TRBV5-1 and TRBJ2-2, is KAGVTQTPRYLIKTRGQQVTLSCSPISGHRSVSWYQQTPGQGLQFLFEYFSETQRNKGNFPGRFSGRQFSNSRSEMNVSTLELGDSALYLCASSGGASGYDGELFFGEGSRLTVL.

The gene calls are TRBV4-2 and TRBJ2-1, with 9 bases lining up with TRBD1. Germline-derived CDR1 and CDR2 are LGHNA and YNFKEQ. The CDR3 has 17 amino acids. V lost 0 bases, J lost 7 bases, and 10 bases stayed unmatched. The CDR3 DNA follows: TGTGCCAGCAGCCAAGATTCTTACAGGGGGCTTGAAAATGAGCAGTTCTTC. Translation gives CASSQDSYRGLENEQFF.

This chain uses TRBV7-2 with TRBJ2-3, with 10 positions matching TRBD1. Germline V lookup: CDR1 SGHTA, CDR2 FQGNSA. The ends lost 1 base at V and 14 bases at J; junction bases unmatched: 6. The CDR3 runs 13 residues. The CDR3 region is CASSLVDRGRGYF. The CDR3 DNA reads as TGTGCCAGCAGCTTAGTAGACAGGGGGCGCGGGTATTTT.

The V gene is TRBV11-2, the J gene TRBJ2-7, with D maybe TRBD2 (6 bases). The germline gives CDR1 SGHAT, CDR2 FQNNGV. The CDR3 length is 13 residues. Trimming took off 5 bases at V and 3 bases at J, with 11 bases between the two ends. The CDR3 DNA reads as TGTGCCAGCAGCCCCACGGGGGTCTACGAGCAGTACTTC. Its translation: CASSPTGVYEQYF. The full variable domain, rest sourced from reference TRBV11-2 and TRBJ2-7, is EAGVAQSPRYKIIEKRQSVAFWCNPISGHATLYWYQQILGQGPKLLIQFQNNGVVDDSQLPKDRFSAERLKGVDSTLKIQPAKLEDSAVYLCASSPTGVYEQYFGPGTRLTVT.

V and J are TRBV20-1 and TRBJ2-7; 9 bases map to TRBD2. The V and J ends lost 3 bases and 2 bases, in that order; junction bases with no gene match: 5. This CDR3 region has 14 residues. Germline lookup yields CDR1 DFQATT and CDR2 SNEGSKA (reference sequence). The CDR3 loop is CSASRLAGTYEQYF. CDR3 DNA: TGCAGTGCTAGTCGGCTAGCGGGGACCTACGAGCAGTACTTC.